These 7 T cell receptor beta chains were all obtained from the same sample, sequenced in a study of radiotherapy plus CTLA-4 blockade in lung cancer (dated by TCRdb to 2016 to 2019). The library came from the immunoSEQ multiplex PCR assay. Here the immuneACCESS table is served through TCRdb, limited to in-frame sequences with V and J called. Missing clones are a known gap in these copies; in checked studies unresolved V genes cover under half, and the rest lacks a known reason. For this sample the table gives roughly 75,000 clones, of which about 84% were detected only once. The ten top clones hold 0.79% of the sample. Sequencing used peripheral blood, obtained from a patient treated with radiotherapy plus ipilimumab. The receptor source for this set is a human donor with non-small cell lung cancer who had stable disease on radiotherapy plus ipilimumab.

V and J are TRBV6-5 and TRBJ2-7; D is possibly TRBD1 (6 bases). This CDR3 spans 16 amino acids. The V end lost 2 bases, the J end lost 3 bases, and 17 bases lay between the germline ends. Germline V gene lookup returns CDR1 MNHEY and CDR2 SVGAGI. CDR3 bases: TGTGCCAGCAGTTACGGGGGACACCAATCGGACTACGAGCAGTACTTC. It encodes CASSYGGHQSDYEQYF.

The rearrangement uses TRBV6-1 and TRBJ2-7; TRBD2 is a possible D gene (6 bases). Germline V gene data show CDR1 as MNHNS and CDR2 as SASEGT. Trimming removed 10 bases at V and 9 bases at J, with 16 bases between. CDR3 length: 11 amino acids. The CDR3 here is CATGREVGQYF. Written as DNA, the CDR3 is TGTGCCACGGGCAGGGAGGTCGGGCAGTACTTC.

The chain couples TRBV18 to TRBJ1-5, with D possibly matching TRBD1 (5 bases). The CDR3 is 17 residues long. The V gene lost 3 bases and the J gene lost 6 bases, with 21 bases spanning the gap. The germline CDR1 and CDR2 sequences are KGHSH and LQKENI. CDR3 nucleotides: TGTGCCAGCTCACCGGGGCTCAAAATGGGGATAGGTCAGCCCCAGCATTTT. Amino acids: CASSPGLKMGIGQPQHF.

The CDR3 sequence: CASSGTSIGADTQYF. CDR3 nucleotide sequence: TGTGCCAGTAGCGGGACCTCCATAGGGGCAGATACGCAGTATTTT. The V and J genes are TRBV19 and TRBJ2-3, with D possibly being TRBD1 or TRBD2 (5 bases each). The V end lost 6 bases, the J end lost 4 bases, and 17 bases lay between the germline ends. Germline-derived CDR1 and CDR2 are LNHDA and SQIVND (reference sequence). CDR3 length: 15 amino acids.

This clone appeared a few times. CDR3 coding DNA: TGTGCCACCAGCATCGAGACAGGCGATGGCTACACCTTC. It specifies CATSIETGDGYTF. The rearrangement joins TRBV15 to TRBJ1-2; tentatively, D is TRBD1 (6 bases). Between the trimmed V and J ends, which lost 4 bases and 6 bases, there was a span of 12 bases. CDR3 length: 13 residues. CDR1 and CDR2 (germline): LNHNV, YYDKDF (reference sequence).

CDR3 residues: CASSRTDSGNTIYF. CDR3 DNA: TGCGCCAGCAGCAGGACTGACTCTGGAAACACCATATATTTT. V usage is TRBV5-1 and J usage is TRBJ1-3; D is ambiguous. The germline V gene has CDR1 SGHRS and CDR2 YFSETQ. CDR3 length: 14 residues. Trimming shortened V by 4 bases and J by 0 bases, and 8 bases separated the two germline ends.

CDR3 region: CASSFDGWGKLFF. The CDR3 DNA follows: TGTGCCAGCTCGTTCGACGGATGGGGAAAACTGTTTTTT. The rearrangement joins TRBV18 to TRBJ1-4; D is ambiguous. Trimming shortened V by 6 bases and J by 10 bases, and 15 bases separated the two germline ends. The CDR3 consists of 13 residues. Per the germline V gene, CDR1 is KGHSH and CDR2 is LQKENI. The whole variable domain, remainder taken from reference TRBV18 and TRBJ1-4, is NAGVMQNPRHLVRRRGQEARLRCSPMKGHSHVYWYRQLPEEGLKFMVYLQKENIIDESGMPKERFSAEFPKEGPSILRIQQVVRGDSAAYFCASSFDGWGKLFFGSGTQLSVL.